The clone carrying this T cell receptor (beta chain) was counted many times. Its target is unknown. The sample originates from a study of neurological immune-mediated disorders. Study-level points and caveats: Private repertoires in all groups were suggested by the absence of shared CDR3 amino acid sequences among expanded clones across subjects. Levels of TCR clonal expansion peaked in HTLV-1-associated myelopathy and reached their lowest in multiple sclerosis, under those of healthy controls.

Synthesis of cDNA used 5'RACE (with 10-nucleotide random UMIs). Via MiXCR, TCRdb re-called the 5' RACE reads, giving one row per CDR3 protein. The sample has fewer than 30,000 distinct CDR3 sequences, over 5.5% seen once; the top ten hold 4.5% to 5%. The sample comprised PBMCs. This receptor was taken from a woman between 35 and 50 years old in good health.

Written as DNA, the CDR3 is TGCGCCAGCAGCGTCCGGGGGGGAGCCTACAATGAGCAGTTCTTC. Translation: CASSVRGGAYNEQFF. The rearrangement uses TRBV5-1 and TRBJ2-1; the match to TRBD2 covers 8 bases. CDR1 is SGHRS, CDR2 YFSETQ, per germline. The CDR3 covers 15 residues. V was pared by 4 bases and J by 2 bases, with 5 bases of the junction left unmatched.